The 3 T cell receptor beta chains below all came from one sample that was sequenced in a study of shared clonotypes between healthy human individuals. TCRdb's table, derived via immunoSEQ multiplex PCR, lists solely in-frame clones and lacks some. Of 600,000 to 750,000 clones in the sample, about 92% were seen once. Sample: memory CD8+ T cells from PBMCs. The subset is: CD45RO+ cells pooled with CCR7-negative TemRA cells. The receptors shown here come from a man aged 18 to 35 in good health. Some clones in this sample may be carry-over from other donors' samples.

V gene TRBV14 combines with J gene TRBJ2-1; D possibly corresponds to TRBD2 (5 bases). Per the germline V gene, CDR1 is SGHDN and CDR2 is FVKESK. This CDR3 is built from 12 residues. Between the trimmed V and J ends, which lost 0 bases and 8 bases, there was a span of 5 bases. The CDR3 DNA reads TGTGCCAGCAGCCAAGAGGAGGATGAGCAGTTCTTC. This gives the protein CASSQEEDEQFF. Full variable domain (rest looked up from reference TRBV14 and TRBJ2-1): EAGVTQFPSHSVIEKGQTVTLRCDPISGHDNLYWYRRVMGKEIKFLLHFVKESKQDESGMPNNRFLAERTGGTYSTLKVQPAELEDSGVYFCASSQEEDEQFFGPGTRLTVL.

This chain joins TRBV27 and TRBJ2-7, with D unresolved. V was cut by 0 bases and J by 7 bases, with 22 bases left in between. Looked up from germline, CDR1 is MNHEY and CDR2 is SMNVEV (reference sequence). CDR3 size: 17 residues. The CDR3 DNA follows: TGTGCCAGCAGTTTATCGGGATCCCCCCTGGCCCTCGGAGAGCAGTACTTC. It translates to CASSLSGSPLALGEQYF.

The chain links TRBV28 to TRBJ1-2, with TRBD1 matching 9 bases. Germline V gene data show CDR1 as MDHEN and CDR2 as SYDVKM. J gave up 2 bases and V 5 bases, and 12 bases lay outside the gene matches. This CDR3 is 17 amino acids long. The CDR3 sequence: CASSPGTGPSWNYGYTF. For the CDR3, the DNA is TGTGCCAGCAGTCCCGGGACAGGGCCTAGCTGGAACTATGGCTACACCTTC.